This T cell receptor (beta chain) is drawn from a study of PD-1 blockade in classical Hodgkin lymphoma. Study in general: On a schedule of every 2 weeks, patients received nivolumab 3 mg/kg intravenously.

Regarding the study as a whole: Researchers reported that CD4+ TCR diversity, though not CD8+, rose significantly by C4D1.

Assay used: immunoSEQ multiplex PCR; TCRdb lists only in-frame clones, some missing. The repertoire holds some 2,500 clones, approximately 60% seen once, with approximately 50% in the top ten. This clone is labeled medium-sized. What it binds is unknown. V lost 6 bases and J lost 7, with 15 bases in between. The CDR3 length is 13 residues. Germline CDR1 and CDR2: MNHEY and SMNVEV (reference sequence). Sample time point: cycle 4 day 1 (C4D1), after more than five weeks of nivolumab. Every one of the patients relapsed after autologous stem cell transplantation (brentuximab vedotin exposure was variable). Negative selection with magnets was how CD8+ T cells were isolated from the thawed PBMCs.

The chain carries TRBV27 and TRBJ2-5; TRBD1 is a possible D gene (6 bases). The TCR sequence derives from a human donor with classical Hodgkin lymphoma. The specimen was CD8+ T cells from blood, collected before the fourth cycle of nivolumab. The chain's CDR3 is CASSFTVGGTQYF. CDR3 coding DNA: TGTGCCAGCAGCTTTACCGTAGGGGGGACCCAGTACTTC.